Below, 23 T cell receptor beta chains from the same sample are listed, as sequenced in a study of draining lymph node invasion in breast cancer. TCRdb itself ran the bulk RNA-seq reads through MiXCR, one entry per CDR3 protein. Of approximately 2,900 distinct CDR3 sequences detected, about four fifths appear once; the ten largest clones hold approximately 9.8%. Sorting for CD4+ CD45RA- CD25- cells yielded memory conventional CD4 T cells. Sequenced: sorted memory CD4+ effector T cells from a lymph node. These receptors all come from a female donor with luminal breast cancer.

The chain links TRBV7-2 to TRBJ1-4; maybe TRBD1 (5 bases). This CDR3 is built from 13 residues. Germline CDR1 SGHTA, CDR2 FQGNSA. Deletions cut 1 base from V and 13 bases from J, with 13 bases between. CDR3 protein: CASSLGRQGLLFF. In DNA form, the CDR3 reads TGTGCCAGCAGCTTAGGGAGGCAGGGACTACTGTTTTTT.

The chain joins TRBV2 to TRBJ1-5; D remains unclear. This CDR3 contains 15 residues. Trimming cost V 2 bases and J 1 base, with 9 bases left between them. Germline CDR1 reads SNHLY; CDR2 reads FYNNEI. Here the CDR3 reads CASSEFTLSNQPQHF. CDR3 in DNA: TGTGCCAGCAGTGAATTTACCTTAAGCAATCAGCCCCAGCATTTT.

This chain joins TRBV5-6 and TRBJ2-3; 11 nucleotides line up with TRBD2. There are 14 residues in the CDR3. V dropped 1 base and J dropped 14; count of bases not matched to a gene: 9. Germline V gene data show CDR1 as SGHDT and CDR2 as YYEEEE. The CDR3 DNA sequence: TGTGCCAGCAGCTTGACTAGCGGGAGCCAATCAGGGTATTTT. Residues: CASSLTSGSQSGYF.

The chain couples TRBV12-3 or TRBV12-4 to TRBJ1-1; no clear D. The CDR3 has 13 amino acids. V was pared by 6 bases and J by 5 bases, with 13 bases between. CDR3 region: CASSTDEGTEAFF. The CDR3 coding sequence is TGTGCCAGCAGCACAGATGAAGGAACTGAAGCTTTCTTT.

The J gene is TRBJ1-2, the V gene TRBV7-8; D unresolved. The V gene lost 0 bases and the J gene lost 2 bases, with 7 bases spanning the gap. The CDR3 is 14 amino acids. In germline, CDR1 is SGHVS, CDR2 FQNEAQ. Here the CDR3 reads CASSLAVTNYGYTF. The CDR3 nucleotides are TGTGCCAGCAGCTTAGCGGTCACCAACTATGGCTACACCTTC.

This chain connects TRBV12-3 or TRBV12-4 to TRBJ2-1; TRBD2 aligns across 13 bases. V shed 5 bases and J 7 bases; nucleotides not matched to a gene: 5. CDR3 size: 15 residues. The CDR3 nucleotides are TGTGCCAGCAGTCCACTAGCGGGAGGGCCGAATGAGCAGTTCTTC. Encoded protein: CASSPLAGGPNEQFF.

Here the CDR3 DNA reads TGTGCCATCAGTCCACCCACAGGGTGGGGCACTGAAGCTTTCTTT. This codes for CAISPPTGWGTEAFF. This sequence joins TRBV10-3 and TRBJ1-1; TRBD1 is a possible D gene (6 bases). The CDR3 loop spans 15 amino acids. CDR1 is ENHRY, CDR2 SYGVKD, per germline. Between the trimmed V and J ends, which lost 5 bases and 4 bases, there was a span of 17 bases.

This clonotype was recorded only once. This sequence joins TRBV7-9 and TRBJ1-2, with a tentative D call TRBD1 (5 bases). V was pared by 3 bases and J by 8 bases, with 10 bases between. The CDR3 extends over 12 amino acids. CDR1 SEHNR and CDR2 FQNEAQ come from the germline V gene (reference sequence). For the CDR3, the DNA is TGTGCCAGCAGCTTTGAGCAGGGAGGCTACACCTTC. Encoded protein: CASSFEQGGYTF.

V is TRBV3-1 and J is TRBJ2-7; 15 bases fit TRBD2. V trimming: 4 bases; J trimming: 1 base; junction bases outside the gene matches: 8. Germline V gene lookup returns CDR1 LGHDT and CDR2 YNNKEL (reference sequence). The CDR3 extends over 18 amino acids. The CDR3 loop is CASSPTGTSGRKSYEQYF. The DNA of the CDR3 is TGTGCCAGCAGCCCCACCGGGACTAGCGGGAGGAAATCCTACGAGCAGTACTTC.

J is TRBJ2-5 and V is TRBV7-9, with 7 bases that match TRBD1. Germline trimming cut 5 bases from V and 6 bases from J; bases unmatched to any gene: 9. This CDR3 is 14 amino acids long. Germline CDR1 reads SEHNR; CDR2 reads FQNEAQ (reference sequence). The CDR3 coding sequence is TGTGCCAGCAGCCAGGCGGCAGGGGGACAGACCCAGTACTTC. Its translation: CASSQAAGGQTQYF.

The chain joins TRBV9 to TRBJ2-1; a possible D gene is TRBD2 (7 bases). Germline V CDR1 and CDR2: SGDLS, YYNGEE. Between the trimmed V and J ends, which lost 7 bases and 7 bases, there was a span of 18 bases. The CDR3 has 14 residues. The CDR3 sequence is CASGGGGRINEQFF. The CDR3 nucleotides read TGTGCCAGCGGGGGGGGGGGCCGAATAAATGAGCAGTTCTTC. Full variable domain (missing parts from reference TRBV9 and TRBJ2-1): DSGVTQTPKHLITATGQRVTLRCSPRSGDLSVYWYQQSLDQGLQFLIQYYNGEERAKGNILERFSAQQFPDLHSELNLSSLELGDSALYFCASGGGGRINEQFFGPGTRLTVL.

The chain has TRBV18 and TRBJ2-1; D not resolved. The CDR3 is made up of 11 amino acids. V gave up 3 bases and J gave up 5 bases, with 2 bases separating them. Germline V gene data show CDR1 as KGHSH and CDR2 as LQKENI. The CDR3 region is CASSPNNEQFF. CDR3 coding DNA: TGTGCCAGCTCACCGAACAATGAGCAGTTCTTC.

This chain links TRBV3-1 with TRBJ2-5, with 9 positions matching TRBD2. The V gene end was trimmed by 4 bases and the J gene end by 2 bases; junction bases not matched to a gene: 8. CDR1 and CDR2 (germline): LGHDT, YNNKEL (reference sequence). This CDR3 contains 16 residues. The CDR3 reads CASSPGSGGTQETQYF. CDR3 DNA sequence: TGTGCCAGCAGCCCGGGTAGCGGGGGTACGCAAGAGACCCAGTACTTC.

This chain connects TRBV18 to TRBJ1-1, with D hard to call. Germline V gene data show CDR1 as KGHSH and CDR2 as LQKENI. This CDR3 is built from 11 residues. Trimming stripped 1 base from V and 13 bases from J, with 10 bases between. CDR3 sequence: CASSPQDVDFF. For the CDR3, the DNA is TGTGCCAGCTCACCACAAGATGTAGATTTCTTT.

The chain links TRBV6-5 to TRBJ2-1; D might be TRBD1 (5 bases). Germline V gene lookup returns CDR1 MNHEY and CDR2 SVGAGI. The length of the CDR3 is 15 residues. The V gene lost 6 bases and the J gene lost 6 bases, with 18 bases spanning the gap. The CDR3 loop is CASSIPQVPPNEQFF. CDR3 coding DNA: TGTGCCAGCAGCATCCCACAGGTACCACCCAATGAGCAGTTCTTC.

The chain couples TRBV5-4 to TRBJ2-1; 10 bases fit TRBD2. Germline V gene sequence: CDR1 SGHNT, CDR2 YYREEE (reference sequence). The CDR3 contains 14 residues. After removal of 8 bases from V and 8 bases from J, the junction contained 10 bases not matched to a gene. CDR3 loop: CASMRVAGGDEQFF. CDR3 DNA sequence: TGTGCCAGTATGCGAGTAGCGGGAGGAGATGAGCAGTTCTTC. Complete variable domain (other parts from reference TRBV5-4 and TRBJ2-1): ETGVTQSPTHLIKTRGQQVTLRCSSQSGHNTVSWYQQALGQGPQFIFQYYREEENGRGNFPPRFSGLQFPNYSSELNVNALELDDSALYLCASMRVAGGDEQFFGPGTRLTVL.

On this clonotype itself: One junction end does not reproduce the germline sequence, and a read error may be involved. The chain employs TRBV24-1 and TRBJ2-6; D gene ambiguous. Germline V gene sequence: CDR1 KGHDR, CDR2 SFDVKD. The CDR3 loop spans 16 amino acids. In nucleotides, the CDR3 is TGTTCCACCAGTGATTTGTCCTTTTCGGGGGCCAACGTCCTGACTTTC. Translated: CSTSDLSFSGANVLTF.

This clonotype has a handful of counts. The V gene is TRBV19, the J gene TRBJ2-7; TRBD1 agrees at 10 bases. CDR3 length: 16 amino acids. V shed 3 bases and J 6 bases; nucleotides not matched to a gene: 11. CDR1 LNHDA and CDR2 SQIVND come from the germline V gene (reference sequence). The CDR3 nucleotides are TGTGCCAGTAGTATTCCCCTGGGACAGGGGCCAAGCGAGCAGTACTTC. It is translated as CASSIPLGQGPSEQYF. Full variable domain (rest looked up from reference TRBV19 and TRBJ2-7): DGGITQSPKYLFRKEGQNVTLSCEQNLNHDAMYWYRQDPGQGLRLIYYSQIVNDFQKGDIAEGYSVSREKKESFPLTVTSAQKNPTAFYLCASSIPLGQGPSEQYFGPGTRLTVT.

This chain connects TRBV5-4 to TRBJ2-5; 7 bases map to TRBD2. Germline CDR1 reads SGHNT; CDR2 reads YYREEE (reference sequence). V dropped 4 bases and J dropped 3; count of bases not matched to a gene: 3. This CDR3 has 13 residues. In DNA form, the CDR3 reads TGTGCCAGCAGCCGGGACTATGAAGAGACCCAGTACTTC. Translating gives CASSRDYEETQYF.

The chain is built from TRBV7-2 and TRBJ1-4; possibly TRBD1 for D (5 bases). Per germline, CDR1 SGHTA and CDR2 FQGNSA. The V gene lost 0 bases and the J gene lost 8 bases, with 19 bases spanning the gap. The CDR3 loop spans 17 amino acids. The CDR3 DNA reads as TGTGCCAGCAGCTTAGCGTTTGTCGGGCAGGGAGGGGAAAAACTGTTTTTT. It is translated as CASSLAFVGQGGEKLFF.

The CDR3 spells CASSYHRASREKLFF. The DNA for the CDR3 is TGTGCCAGCAGCTACCACAGGGCATCTAGGGAAAAACTGTTTTTT. The rearrangement uses TRBV11-2 and TRBJ1-4; perhaps TRBD1 as D (6 bases). V lost 4 bases and J lost 8, with 17 bases in between. The CDR3 is made up of 15 amino acids. The germline gives CDR1 SGHAT, CDR2 FQNNGV.

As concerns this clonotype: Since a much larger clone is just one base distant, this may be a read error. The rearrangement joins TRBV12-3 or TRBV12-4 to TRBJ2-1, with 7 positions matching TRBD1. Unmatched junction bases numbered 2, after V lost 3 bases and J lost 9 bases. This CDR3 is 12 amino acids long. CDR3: CASSFAGGEQFF. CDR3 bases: TGTGCCAGCAGTTTCGCAGGGGGTGAGCAGTTCTTC.

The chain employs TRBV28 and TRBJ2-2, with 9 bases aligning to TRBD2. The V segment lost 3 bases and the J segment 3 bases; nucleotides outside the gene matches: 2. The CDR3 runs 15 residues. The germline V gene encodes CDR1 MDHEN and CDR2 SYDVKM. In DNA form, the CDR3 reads TGTGCCAGCAGTTTCGCGGGAGGGCACACCGGGGAGCTGTTTTTT. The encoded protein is CASSFAGGHTGELFF.